The clone carrying this T cell receptor (beta chain) occurred a few times. The antigen is not known. The data stem from a study of identical twins. General study results and limits: Out-of-frame alpha sequences that twins shared showed excess low generation probability.

Each CDR3 protein is one row after TCRdb ran MiXCR on the 5' RACE reads. The table includes fewer than 650,000 distinct CDR3 sequences, roughly 6.6% detected once. The V gene lost 6 bases and the J gene lost 4 bases, with 12 bases spanning the gap. The CDR3 is made up of 14 amino acids. Germline V lookup: CDR1 KGHDR, CDR2 SFDVKD. The sample was also linked to a second study, of yellow fever vaccine responses in identical twins.

This rearrangement joins TRBV24-1 to TRBJ1-5, with TRBD1 as a possible D gene (5 bases). The TCR sequence derives from a woman under 30 in good health. The sample was PBMCs. CDR3 residues: CATSQHGGNQPQHF. CDR3 DNA sequence: TGTGCCACCAGTCAACACGGGGGGAATCAGCCCCAGCATTTT.